The 8 T cell receptor beta chains presented below share a single source sample, sequenced in a study of T cell repertoires in cytomegalovirus infection. From the reads, TCRdb called clonotypes with MiXCR, one entry per CDR3 protein. The sample includes under 850,000 distinct CDR3 sequences, roughly 30% of them seen just once. Antigens for these TCRs are unknown. Sequences were derived from cultured PBMCs, sampled from culture after CMV antigen stimulation. Receptor source: a human donor in good health (CMV status not recorded). Some clones in this sample may be carry-over from other donors' samples.

Points on this clonotype: One end of the junction is discordant with germline, which a read error may explain. The chain carries TRBV7-2 and TRBJ2-2, with 7 positions matching TRBD1. Germline loops: CDR1 SGHTA, CDR2 FQGNSA. This CDR3 comprises 12 residues. CDR3 nucleotides: TGTGCCTCGGGACAGAACGCCGGGGAGCTGTTTTTT. It encodes CASGQNAGELFF.

This clonotype came up a few times. V gene TRBV2 combines with J gene TRBJ2-1; D possibly corresponds to TRBD1 (6 bases). In germline, CDR1 is SNHLY, CDR2 FYNNEI. This CDR3 is built from 14 residues. Trimming shortened V by 9 bases and J by 5 bases, and 17 bases separated the two germline ends. The CDR3 DNA reads as TGTGCCAGTGGGCTAGGGGGACCGAACAATGAGCAGTTCTTC. Translated: CASGLGGPNNEQFF.

There are a few counts of this clonotype. The chain uses TRBV11-2 and TRBJ1-2, with a possible D match to TRBD1 (5 bases). Trimming cost V 5 bases and J 3 bases, with 16 bases left between them. The CDR3 contains 15 residues. The germline CDR1 and CDR2 sequences are SGHAT and FQNNGV. The CDR3, as DNA: TGTGCCAGCAGCCAAACCTCGGGACGGGACTATGGCTACACCTTC. Encoded protein: CASSQTSGRDYGYTF.

With respect to this clonotype: With a much larger clone just one base away, this may be a read error. DNA for the CDR3: TGTGCCACCGGCACAGATACGCAGTATTTT. Protein sequence: CATGTDTQYF. V and J are TRBV6-6 and TRBJ2-3, with D uncertain. Germline V gene data show CDR1 as MNHNY and CDR2 as SVGAGI (reference sequence). The CDR3 loop spans 10 amino acids. V lost 10 bases and J 1 base, leaving 3 bases between the germline ends.

This clonotype has only a few counts. The chain carries TRBV6-1 and TRBJ2-1; D unresolved. This CDR3 is 13 amino acids long. V was cut by 3 bases and J by 7 bases, with 10 bases left in between. The germline CDR1 and CDR2 sequences are MNHNS and SASEGT. The chain's CDR3 is CASSDFIENEQFF. The CDR3 DNA follows: TGTGCCAGCAGTGACTTCATAGAGAATGAGCAGTTCTTC.

The chain employs TRBV7-2 and TRBJ1-3; D remains unclear. Trimming shortened V by 5 bases and J by 7 bases, and 15 bases separated the two germline ends. The CDR3 consists of 14 residues. The germline V gene encodes CDR1 SGHTA and CDR2 FQGNSA. Here the CDR3 reads CASSPELYRNTIYF. In DNA, the CDR3 is TGTGCCAGCAGCCCGGAGTTATACCGCAACACCATATATTTT.

Of note for this clonotype: Possible read error: a much larger clone is one base away. V is TRBV7-2 and J is TRBJ2-7, with TRBD2 matching 10 bases. The CDR3 has 16 amino acids. Germline loops: CDR1 SGHTA, CDR2 FQGNSA. CDR3 DNA sequence: TGTGCCAGCAGCTTAGCGCAGCTAGCGGGAGCCGTCGAGCAGTGCTTC. Its protein product is CASSLAQLAGAVEQCF.

This clonotype came up a few times. The rearrangement uses TRBV7-6 and TRBJ2-3; D perhaps matches TRBD1 (5 bases). The CDR3 consists of 14 residues. Trimming took 7 bases from V and 0 from J, leaving 11 bases between them. Looked up from germline, CDR1 is SGHVS and CDR2 is FNYEAQ. The CDR3 DNA reads as TGTGCCAGCACCGTGGACACTAGCACAGATACGCAGTATTTT. It encodes CASTVDTSTDTQYF. The complete variable domain, with remaining parts taken from reference TRBV7-6 and TRBJ2-3, reads GAGVSQSPRYKVTKRGQDVALRCDPISGHVSLYWYRQALGQGPEFLTYFNYEAQQDKSGLPNDRFSAERPEGSISTLTIQRTEQRDSAMYRCASTVDTSTDTQYFGPGTRLTVL.